The entry below gives a single T cell receptor beta chain sequence along with its context. The data belong to a study of OX40 agonist ivuxolimab in advanced cancers. Across the study: Hepatocellular carcinoma, melanoma, renal cell or head and neck cancer occurred in dose-escalation patients.

Profiled with immunoSEQ multiplex PCR; TCRdb holds only in-frame clones, not every one. The repertoire holds about 110,000 clones, with more than 85% as singletons. The CDR3 runs to 14 residues. CDR1 is MNHEY and CDR2 is SVGAGI in the germline V gene. Trimming took 5 bases from V and 5 from J; bases not matched to a gene: 9. V usage is TRBV6-5 and J usage is TRBJ2-7; TRBD1 matches at 7 bases. This specimen was CD4+ or CD8+ T cells sorted from blood, taken in a trial of the OX40 agonist ivuxolimab. The receptor was isolated from an adult with an advanced solid tumor such as melanoma, head and neck, liver or kidney cancer. The CDR3 sequence: CASSPYDRVHEQYF. The CDR3 region has the DNA TGTGCCAGCAGTCCATATGACAGGGTCCACGAGCAGTACTTC.